This T cell receptor (beta chain) was sequenced during a study of T cells after yellow fever vaccination (dated by TCRdb to the late 2010s). Regarding the research as a whole: Libraries from fractions with low cell numbers were prepared with the SMART-Seq v4 Ultra Low Input RNA kit. To follow T-cell clones before and after both primary and booster YFV17D yellow fever vaccination, bulk TCR alpha and beta repertoires underwent longitudinal sequencing. Two healthy male donors, one aged 18 to 29 and one aged 30 to 40 years, were included in the cohort. Blood was collected at multiple timepoints before and after primary and secondary immunization, and bulk PBMC replicates and cell subsets were isolated.

TCR cDNA was made using 5'RACE template switching, a step that added a universal primer site and unique molecular identifiers. Priming for cDNA synthesis came from both the TCR alpha and TCR beta constant segments. Library amplification involved two PCR steps, and the second step added sample barcodes and sequencing adapters. Sequencing of the libraries was done on either Illumina HiSeq 2500 (2x100 bp) or NovaSeq (2x150 bp). Under the source paper's analysis protocol: MIGEC handled demultiplexing of reads and collapsing into UMI consensus sequences, while MiXCR performed V(D)J alignment. Using edgeR on replicate PBMC samples, clonotypes were called vaccine-responding if FDR was below 0.01 and the log2 fold change was above 5 up to day 15. Each bulk clonotype received a CD4 or CD8 identity based on whether the sequenced CD4 or CD8 repertoire contained that clonotype at higher abundance. The raw public reads went through TCRdb reprocessing: fastp at Q25, MiXCR clone calling, in-frame beta chains kept. Rows with one shared CDR3 protein collapse into an entry with the most common genes and DNA. The authors' filters were not applied to this entry. The sample data list approximately 510,000 distinct CDR3 sequences, and just over 20% of these were observed just once. The top ten clones comprise approximately 15% of the sample.

As for this clonotype: Its specific antigen is unknown. Base qualities are not at hand, and no much larger clone is one base apart.

The germline V gene yields SGHVS for CDR1 and FQNEAQ for CDR2. From the cysteine through the phenylalanine, the CDR3 covers 16 amino acids. The only DNA kept is the CDR3, 48 bases in frame from the first base. The V end loses 5 bases and the J end loses 0 bases, and a stretch of 16 bases separates them. Here is what the overall study found, with its caveats: A small share of clonotypes occurred in both CD4 and CD8 compartments, likely arising from convergent recombination. The secondary T-cell response was weaker than the primary response but faster, peaking on day 5 instead of day 15. Computational filtering was needed because FACS-sorted repertoires could contain abundant contaminating clonotypes from the bulk population. Because only a couple of donors were included in the study, the extent to which the findings can be generalized is limited. Most clones expanded after primary vaccination were re-detected after the booster (almost 97% of CD4 and about nine tenths of CD8), suggesting broad memory maintenance.

Taken with the paper, the label for treatment or condition translates to: live attenuated yellow fever vaccine strain. At each blood-draw timepoint, two biological replicates of bulk PBMCs were obtained. A standard Ficoll-Paque protocol was used to isolate PBMCs from peripheral blood. TriZol was used to extract RNA from bulk PBMCs, from CD4 and CD8 fractions, and from dextramer-positive and dextramer-negative fractions. The chain is made from TRBV7-8 and TRBJ1-1; TRBD1 is perhaps the D gene, given 6 matching bases. The specimen comprised PBMCs, sampled roughly 23 days after the first yellow fever vaccination. This clonotype was sampled from a man aged 18 to 29 who received the YFV17D yellow fever vaccine. DNA sequence: TGTGCCAGCAGCCCTTGGACAGCCCTCATGAACACTGAAGCTTTCTTT. Its protein product is CASSPWTALMNTEAFF.